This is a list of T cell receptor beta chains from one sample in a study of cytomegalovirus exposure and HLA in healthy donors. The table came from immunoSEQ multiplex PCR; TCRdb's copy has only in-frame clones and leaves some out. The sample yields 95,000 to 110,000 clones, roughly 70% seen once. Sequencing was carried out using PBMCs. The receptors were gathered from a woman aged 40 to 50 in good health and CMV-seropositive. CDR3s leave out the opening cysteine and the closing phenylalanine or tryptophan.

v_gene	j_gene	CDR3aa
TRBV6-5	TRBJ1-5	ASSRRGSGQPQH
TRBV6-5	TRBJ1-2	ASQELGRNYGYT
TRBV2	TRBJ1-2	ASSAGQGSYGYT
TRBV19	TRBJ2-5	ASSPRLVRETQY
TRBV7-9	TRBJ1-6	ASSSPPGHPNSPLH
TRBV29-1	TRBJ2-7	SVEFLTGGTYEQY
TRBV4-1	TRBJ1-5	ASSQGGQGGQPQH
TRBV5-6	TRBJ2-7	ASSLGDRDPYEQY
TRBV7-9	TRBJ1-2	ASSLDRGDGYT
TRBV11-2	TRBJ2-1	ASSLGGAGADYGEQF
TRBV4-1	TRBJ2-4	ASSQERGGLLAKNIQY
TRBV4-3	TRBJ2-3	ASSQELAGGNIDTQY
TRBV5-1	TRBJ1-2	ASSGQGFGYGYT
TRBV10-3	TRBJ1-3	ATQGGSGNTIY
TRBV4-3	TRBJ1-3	ASSQVGTGGNTIY
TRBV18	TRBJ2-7	ASSPPQGGEQY
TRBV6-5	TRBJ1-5	ASSYSRGQPQH
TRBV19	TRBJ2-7	ASSRDTLYEQY
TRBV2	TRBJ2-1	ASVGDNEQF
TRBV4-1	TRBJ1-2	ASSQTGASNGYT
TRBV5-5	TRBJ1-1	ASSLVGSSEAF
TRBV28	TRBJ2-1	ASSSYSGGSYNEQF
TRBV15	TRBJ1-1	ATSNGRDTEAF
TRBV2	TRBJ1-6	ASSVGQGASPLH
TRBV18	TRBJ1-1	ASSPSDSSTEAF
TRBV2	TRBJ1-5	ASTMDRTNQPQH
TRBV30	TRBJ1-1	AWSPRGWTEAF
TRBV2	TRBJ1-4	ASSEGQGWEKLF
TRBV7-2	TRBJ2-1	ASSLIQTGGFEQF
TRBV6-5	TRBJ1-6	ASSRVDRGNSPLH
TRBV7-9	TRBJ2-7	ASSLEDTSSYEQY
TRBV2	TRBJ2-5	ASSQRQGAETQY
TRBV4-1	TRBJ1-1	ASSHRRSEGMNTEAF
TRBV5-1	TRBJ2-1	ASSLGAGSSYNEQF
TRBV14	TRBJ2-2	ASSQLGQDYTGELF
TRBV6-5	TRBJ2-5	ASSSQRVQETQY
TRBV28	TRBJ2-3	ASSPSGREMTDTQY
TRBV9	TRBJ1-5	ASSPGSNQPQH
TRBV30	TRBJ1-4	AWSAQGSEKLF
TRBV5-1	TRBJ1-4	ASSPGTTNEKLF
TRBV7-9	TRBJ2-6	ASSPSAPASSGANVLT
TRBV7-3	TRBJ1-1	ASSLGGGMNTEAF
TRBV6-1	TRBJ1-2	ASSEWADDGYT
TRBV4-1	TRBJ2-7	ASSQFLLRAGDVYEQY
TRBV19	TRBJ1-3	ASSSWYRAGNTIY
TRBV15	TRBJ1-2	ATSTGDADRYT
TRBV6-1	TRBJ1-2	ASSEGQAVGGYT
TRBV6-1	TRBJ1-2	ASSETGGTIGYT